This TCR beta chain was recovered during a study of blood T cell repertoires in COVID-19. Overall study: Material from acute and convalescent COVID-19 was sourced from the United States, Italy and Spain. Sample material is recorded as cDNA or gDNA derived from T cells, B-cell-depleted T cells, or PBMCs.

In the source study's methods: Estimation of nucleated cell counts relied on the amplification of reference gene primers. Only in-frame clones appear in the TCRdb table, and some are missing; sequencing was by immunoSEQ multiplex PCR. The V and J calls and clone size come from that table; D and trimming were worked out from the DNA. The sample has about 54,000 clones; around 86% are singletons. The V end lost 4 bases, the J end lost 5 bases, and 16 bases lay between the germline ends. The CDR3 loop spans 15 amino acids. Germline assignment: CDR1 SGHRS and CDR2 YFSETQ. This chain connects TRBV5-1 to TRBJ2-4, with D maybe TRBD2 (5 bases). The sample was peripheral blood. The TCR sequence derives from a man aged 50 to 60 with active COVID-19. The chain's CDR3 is CASSPSGVSQNIQYF. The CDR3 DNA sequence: TGCGCCAGCAGCCCTTCCGGGGTTAGTCAAAACATTCAGTACTTC.